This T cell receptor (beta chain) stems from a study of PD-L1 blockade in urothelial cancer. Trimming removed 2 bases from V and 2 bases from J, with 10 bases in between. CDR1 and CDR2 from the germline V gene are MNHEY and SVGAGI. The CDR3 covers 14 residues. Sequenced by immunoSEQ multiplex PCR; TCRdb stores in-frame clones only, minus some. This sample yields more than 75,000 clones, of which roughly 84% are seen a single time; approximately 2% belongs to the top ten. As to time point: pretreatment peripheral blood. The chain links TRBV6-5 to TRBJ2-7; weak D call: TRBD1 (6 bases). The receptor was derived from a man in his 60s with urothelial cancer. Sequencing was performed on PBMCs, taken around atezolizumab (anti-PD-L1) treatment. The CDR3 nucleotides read TGTGCCAGCAGTTACAGGCAGGGGCCCTACGAGCAGTACTTC. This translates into CASSYRQGPYEQYF.